The 21 T cell receptor beta chains given below trace back to one sample, sequenced in a study of blood T cell repertoires in COVID-19. Profiling relied on immunoSEQ multiplex PCR, and the TCRdb table lists in-frame clones only, not all of them. The data show more than 140,000 clones, under 85% seen once. Sequenced sample: peripheral blood. The receptor set was obtained from a human donor in a cohort sampled during active COVID-19.

The chain carries TRBV6-2 or TRBV6-3 and TRBJ1-1; D call uncertain. CDR3 size: 13 residues. The V end lost 5 bases, the J end lost 0 bases, and 7 bases lay between the germline ends. Germline lookup yields CDR1 MNHEY and CDR2 SVGEGT. The CDR3 nucleotides are TGTGCCAGCAGTCCCCAATTGAACACTGAAGCTTTCTTT. Translated, it gives CASSPQLNTEAFF.

The chain combines TRBV4-1 with TRBJ2-7, with a weak D call TRBD1 (6 bases). V dropped 4 bases and J dropped 1 base, with 14 bases sitting between them. Germline V lookup: CDR1 MGHRA, CDR2 YSYEKL. CDR3 length equals 15 residues. CDR3 in amino acids: CASSRDRDISYEQYF. In nucleotides, the CDR3 is TGCGCCAGCAGCCGAGACCGGGACATTTCCTACGAGCAGTACTTC.

This rearrangement joins TRBV7-2 to TRBJ2-5; the match to TRBD2 covers 8 bases. Per germline, CDR1 SGHTA and CDR2 FQGNSA. The CDR3 has 16 residues. V dropped 5 bases and J dropped 4; count of bases not matched to a gene: 12. The CDR3 loop is CASSPPGLVFGETQYF. In DNA form, the CDR3 reads TGTGCCAGCAGCCCCCCGGGACTAGTTTTCGGAGAGACCCAGTACTTC.

CDR3 in DNA: TGTGCCAGCAGCTGGGGACTAGCGGGAAGCACAGATACGCAGTATTTT. It yields the protein CASSWGLAGSTDTQYF. The chain uses TRBV5-8 and TRBJ2-3; 13 nucleotides align to TRBD2. The CDR3 contains 16 residues. Germline trimming cut 3 bases from V and 0 bases from J; bases unmatched to any gene: 1. Germline V gene data show CDR1 as SGHTS and CDR2 as YDEGEE.

This chain connects TRBV28 to TRBJ2-7; TRBD1 matches at 10 bases. This CDR3 spans 15 amino acids. Germline V gene data show CDR1 as MDHEN and CDR2 as SYDVKM. The junction had 10 bases not matched to a gene; V was cut back by 5 bases and J by 6 bases. In nucleotides, the CDR3 is TGTGCCAGCAGTCCTTGGGACAGGGGATCGTCCGAGCAGTACTTC. Translated: CASSPWDRGSSEQYF.

The chain combines TRBV2 with TRBJ2-6; TRBD1 agrees at 10 bases. The V and J ends lost 5 bases and 2 bases, in that order; junction bases with no gene match: 3. This CDR3 is built from 16 residues. Germline-derived CDR1 and CDR2 are SNHLY and FYNNEI. As DNA, the CDR3 is TGTGCCAGCAGTTTGGGGACAGGGGCTGGGGCCAACGTCCTGACTTTC. It encodes CASSLGTGAGANVLTF.

J is TRBJ1-1 and V is TRBV6-5; no definite D call. The CDR3 has 16 residues. The germline V gene encodes CDR1 MNHEY and CDR2 SVGAGI. The ends were cut back, 4 bases at V and 1 base at J, with 16 bases in the middle. The CDR3 DNA sequence: TGTGCCAGCAGTTCAGAAGCGGGGTGGAGGAACACTGAAGCTTTCTTT. This codes for CASSSEAGWRNTEAFF.

This chain uses TRBV11-2 with TRBJ2-1; 8 positions match TRBD1. The germline V gene has CDR1 SGHAT and CDR2 FQNNGV. The CDR3 sequence is 18 residues long. V trimming: 0 bases; J trimming: 2 bases; junction bases outside the gene matches: 9. CDR3 sequence (DNA): TGTGCCAGCAGCTTAGACCCAGGGGGCGCTAGCCCCTACAATGAGCAGTTCTTC. It translates to CASSLDPGGASPYNEQFF.

This clone was recorded only once. The chain combines TRBV5-1 with TRBJ2-5, with a weak D call TRBD1 (6 bases). V was clipped by 0 bases and J by 2 bases, with 11 bases between them. CDR1 is SGHRS, CDR2 YFSETQ, per germline. The CDR3 is 15 residues long. This CDR3 is CASSLVQGGQETQYF. The DNA for the CDR3 is TGCGCCAGCAGCTTGGTACAGGGTGGGCAAGAGACCCAGTACTTC.

The J gene is TRBJ2-1, the V gene TRBV28; D not resolved. The germline gives CDR1 MDHEN, CDR2 SYDVKM. This CDR3 has 14 amino acids. V was cut by 5 bases and J by 8 bases, with 16 bases left in between. DNA for the CDR3: TGTGCCAGCAGTCCCCCTGGTTCGCGCCATGAGCAGTTCTTC. Protein product: CASSPPGSRHEQFF. Complete variable domain (other parts from reference TRBV28 and TRBJ2-1): DVKVTQSSRYLVKRTGEKVFLECVQDMDHENMFWYRQDPGLGLRLIYFSYDVKMKEKGDIPEGYSVSREKKERFSLILESASTNQTSMYLCASSPPGSRHEQFFGPGTRLTVL.

This clone was detected only once. This sequence joins TRBV6-5 and TRBJ1-2, with TRBD1 identical over 7 bases. Germline V CDR1 and CDR2: MNHEY, SVGAGI. This CDR3 spans 14 amino acids. V shed 8 bases and J 5 bases; nucleotides not matched to a gene: 11. This CDR3 is CASGQVETPYGYTF. In DNA form, the CDR3 reads TGTGCCAGCGGACAGGTCGAGACGCCGTATGGCTACACCTTC.

The gene calls are TRBV6-5 and TRBJ1-5; D might be TRBD1 (5 bases). The CDR3 extends over 13 amino acids. Looked up from germline, CDR1 is MNHEY and CDR2 is SVGAGI. Trimming pared 5 bases from V and 16 bases from J, leaving 21 bases between. In DNA, the CDR3 is TGTGCCAGCAGTCCTACAACAGGTAGACTGGAACATTTT. Protein sequence: CASSPTTGRLEHF.

J is TRBJ2-1 and V is TRBV30; maybe TRBD2 (6 bases). With 4 bases removed from V and 7 bases from J, the gap between germline ends came to 23 bases. CDR3 length: 16 residues. Germline loops: CDR1 GTSNPN, CDR2 SVGIG (reference sequence). The CDR3 loop is CAWNPLTLRAGNEQFF. DNA for the CDR3: TGTGCCTGGAACCCGCTTACGTTGAGGGCGGGGAATGAGCAGTTCTTC.

V usage is TRBV9 and J usage is TRBJ2-7, with a weak D call TRBD2 (6 bases). Per germline, CDR1 SGDLS and CDR2 YYNGEE. The CDR3 has 14 amino acids. Trimming pared 3 bases from V and 1 base from J, leaving 11 bases between. The CDR3 DNA reads as TGTGCCAGCAGCGCCGGGACTCCATCCTACGAGCAGTACTTC. Protein: CASSAGTPSYEQYF.

The chain uses TRBV5-1 and TRBJ2-7, with D tentatively TRBD2 (5 bases). From germline, CDR1 is SGHRS and CDR2 YFSETQ. The CDR3 consists of 16 residues. The V end was cut by 3 bases, the J end by 7 bases, with 23 bases between. The CDR3 reads CASSSSLAANSGEQYF. The CDR3 DNA reads as TGCGCCAGCAGCTCCTCTCTAGCAGCCAATTCGGGGGAGCAGTACTTC.

The chain links TRBV19 to TRBJ2-1; 10 bases line up with TRBD2. There are 15 residues in the CDR3. V lost 5 bases and J lost 7; bases outside the gene matches: 8. Per germline, CDR1 LNHDA and CDR2 SQIVND (reference sequence). In DNA form, the CDR3 reads TGTGCCAGTAGTTCACCGGGACTAGCGACGAATGAGCAGTTCTTC. Translated: CASSSPGLATNEQFF.

The V and J genes are TRBV6-1 and TRBJ2-7, with a weak D call TRBD2 (5 bases). The CDR3 is 14 amino acids. CDR1 and CDR2 from the germline V gene are MNHNS and SASEGT. The V gene lost 3 bases and the J gene lost 3 bases, with 12 bases spanning the gap. CDR3 bases: TGTGCCAGCAGTGAGGGAGCGAGGTACTACGAGCAGTACTTC. Its translation: CASSEGARYYEQYF.

The chain couples TRBV7-3 to TRBJ2-3; unclear D gene. In germline, CDR1 is SGHTA, CDR2 FQGTGA. V lost 1 base and J 8 bases, leaving 10 bases between the germline ends. This CDR3 has 13 amino acids. The CDR3 nucleotides read TGTGCCAGCAGCTTAAGTGGTCTAGGTACGCAGTATTTT. It translates to CASSLSGLGTQYF.

The CDR3 DNA follows: TGTGCCAGCAGCCAAGATACAGGCAGGTTCTACGAGCAGTACTTC. It translates to CASSQDTGRFYEQYF. V usage is TRBV3-1 (or the pseudogene TRBV3-2) and J usage is TRBJ2-7; TRBD1 is a possible D gene (5 bases). This CDR3 contains 15 residues. Trimming cost V 0 bases and J 3 bases, with 12 bases left between them. Looked up from germline, CDR1 is LGHDT and CDR2 is YNNKEL (reference sequence).

In this sample, this clone turned up once. This rearrangement joins TRBV28 to TRBJ1-1; a possible D gene is TRBD1 (5 bases). The length of the CDR3 is 15 residues. The germline CDR1 and CDR2 sequences are MDHEN and SYDVKM. The V gene lost 5 bases and the J gene lost 5 bases, with 18 bases spanning the gap. CDR3 sequence reads: CASSRSQGLRTEAFF. DNA for the CDR3: TGTGCCAGCAGTAGGTCCCAGGGCCTGAGGACTGAAGCTTTCTTT.

The gene calls are TRBV7-8 and TRBJ2-5; 7 bases align to TRBD1. Trimming took 1 base from V and 2 from J; bases not matched to a gene: 7. The CDR3 contains 16 residues. In germline, CDR1 is SGHVS, CDR2 FQNEAQ. The CDR3, as DNA: TGTGCCAGCAGCTTAGTGGGGACAGCGGATCAAGAGACCCAGTACTTC. It translates to CASSLVGTADQETQYF.